The following is a TCR beta chain sequence with its context. The antigen remains undetermined. Within the sample, other DNA sequences also encode this same CDR3. CDR3 length equals 12 residues. V was cut by 6 bases and J by 2 bases, with 4 bases left in between. Germline V lookup: CDR1 MNHEY, CDR2 SMNVEV (reference sequence). The data were produced by immunoSEQ multiplex PCR, yet TCRdb's version contains in-frame clones alone and is incomplete. Of approximately 1.5 million clones listed, approximately 98.5% were seen once; the top ten hold roughly 0.36%. The record originates from a study of shared clonotypes between healthy human individuals. Study observations and caveats: Investigators collected only blood, and repertoires in tissues likely differ.

V is TRBV27 and J is TRBJ2-2; D gene uncertain. Material for sequencing was naive CD4+ T cells sorted from blood. Subset described: CD45RA+ positively selected. The origin of this receptor is a man aged 30 to 45 in good health. The CDR3 region has the DNA TGTGCCAGCAGGCTAAACACCGGGGAGCTGTTTTTT. This gives the protein CASRLNTGELFF.